Presented here are 10 T cell receptor beta chains from one specimen sequenced in a study of cytomegalovirus exposure and HLA in healthy donors. The PCR ran on 60 Vbeta and 13 Jbeta primers. Profiled with immunoSEQ multiplex PCR; TCRdb holds only in-frame clones, not every one. The repertoire includes 150,000 to 250,000 clones, 70% to 80% of them detected once, and less than 2% sits in the top ten. Specimen: PBMCs. Every receptor here comes from a girl between 5 and 17 years old in good health and CMV-seropositive.

The chain uses TRBV9 and TRBJ2-3, with 7 nucleotides matching TRBD2. V trimming: 1 base; J trimming: 2 bases; junction bases outside the gene matches: 4. Looked up from germline, CDR1 is SGDLS and CDR2 is YYNGEE. The length of the CDR3 is 15 residues. CDR3: CASSVFSGSTDTQYF. CDR3 DNA sequence: TGTGCCAGCAGCGTATTTAGCGGGTCCACAGATACGCAGTATTTT. Based on the CDR3 plus reference TRBV9 and TRBJ2-3, the full variable domain is DSGVTQTPKHLITATGQRVTLRCSPRSGDLSVYWYQQSLDQGLQFLIQYYNGEERAKGNILERFSAQQFPDLHSELNLSSLELGDSALYFCASSVFSGSTDTQYFGPGTRLTVL.

The chain couples TRBV4-3 to TRBJ1-5, with a possible D match to TRBD1 (5 bases). Trimming took off 3 bases at V and 3 bases at J, with 12 bases between the two ends. Germline V lookup: CDR1 LGHNA, CDR2 YSLEER. This CDR3 region has 15 residues. CDR3 loop: CASSQERQFNQPQHF. CDR3 nucleotide sequence: TGCGCCAGCAGCCAGGAGAGACAGTTCAATCAGCCCCAGCATTTT.

This rearrangement joins TRBV11-2 to TRBJ2-1; D might be TRBD2 (6 bases). The CDR3 length is 16 residues. Germline CDR1 is SGHAT and CDR2 is FQNNGV. Trimming took off 3 bases at V and 0 bases at J, with 12 bases between the two ends. Written as DNA, the CDR3 is TGTGCCAGCAGCTTTCTCGGGGGTAGCTCCTACAATGAGCAGTTCTTC. Translated: CASSFLGGSSYNEQFF.

The V and J genes are TRBV9 and TRBJ1-3, with 7 bases matching TRBD1. The V segment lost 4 bases and the J segment 1 base; nucleotides outside the gene matches: 17. Per germline, CDR1 SGDLS and CDR2 YYNGEE. The CDR3 sequence is 19 residues long. The CDR3 region is CASSQGQTGRGFSGNTIYF. The CDR3 DNA follows: TGTGCCAGCAGCCAGGGTCAAACGGGCAGGGGGTTTTCTGGAAACACCATATATTTT.

The rearrangement uses TRBV6-5 and TRBJ2-5; D is ambiguous. This CDR3 has 13 amino acids. Trimming stripped 6 bases from V and 4 bases from J, with 12 bases between. Germline CDR1 MNHEY, CDR2 SVGAGI. For the CDR3, the DNA is TGTGCCAGCAGACCCCGAGTTTTAGAGACCCAGTACTTC. Translating gives CASRPRVLETQYF.

The chain carries TRBV19 and TRBJ1-1; no definite D call. The germline gives CDR1 LNHDA, CDR2 SQIVND (reference sequence). V gave up 3 bases and J gave up 2 bases, with 19 bases separating them. The CDR3 contains 17 residues. The CDR3 DNA follows: TGTGCCAGTAGTATCTGGGGAGGAGAGGCGGGAAACACTGAAGCTTTCTTT. As protein: CASSIWGGEAGNTEAFF.

The chain has TRBV9 and TRBJ1-2; possibly TRBD1 for D (5 bases). The V end was cut by 2 bases, the J end by 4 bases, with 6 bases between. The CDR3 has 12 amino acids. Germline CDR1 SGDLS, CDR2 YYNGEE. The CDR3 region has the DNA TGTGCCAGCAGCGTGGACACCTATGGCTACACCTTC. Translating it yields CASSVDTYGYTF.

As DNA, the CDR3 is TGTGCCAGCAGTTCAAGACTAGCGGGGGGGCTGGATGAGCAGTTCTTC. Amino acid sequence: CASSSRLAGGLDEQFF. This sequence joins TRBV27 and TRBJ2-1; 14 positions match TRBD2. The germline gives CDR1 MNHEY, CDR2 SMNVEV (reference sequence). V gave up 4 bases and J gave up 8 bases; unmatched junction bases: 7. There are 16 residues in the CDR3.

The chain recombines TRBV9 with TRBJ1-2, with 8 bases identical to TRBD1. V was pared by 4 bases and J by 0 bases, with 5 bases of the junction left unmatched. Germline CDR1 is SGDLS and CDR2 is YYNGEE. The CDR3 spans 15 residues. The chain's CDR3 is CASSTLDRANYGYTF. The CDR3 DNA follows: TGTGCCAGCAGCACCCTGGACAGGGCTAACTATGGCTACACCTTC.

The V and J genes are TRBV6-5 and TRBJ2-7, with TRBD1 identical over 7 bases. The CDR3 spans 14 residues. CDR1 is MNHEY, CDR2 SVGAGI, per germline. J lost 3 bases, V lost 4 bases, and 6 bases had no gene match. The CDR3 coding sequence is TGTGCCAGCAGTTCCGGGACAGCCTTCTACGAGCAGTACTTC. Amino acid sequence: CASSSGTAFYEQYF.